This record covers a single TCR beta chain. Its target is not known. TCRdb re-called the 5' RACE reads with MiXCR, one entry per CDR3 protein. The table shows about 150,000 distinct CDR3 sequences, with approximately 10% occurring only once. This CDR3 region has 14 residues. Trimming shortened V by 6 bases and J by 0 bases, and 12 bases separated the two germline ends. The germline V gene has CDR1 SQVTM and CDR2 ANQGSEA. This specimen comes from a study of CD8 T cells in ankylosing spondylitis. The study, taken as a whole, reports: Apparently characteristic of ankylosing spondylitis blood was a TCR beta motif (about eight highly homologous variants). CD8+ disease-linked clones were present at relatively low frequencies in blood.

The chain employs TRBV29-1 and TRBJ1-3; no clear D. What was sequenced was blood, either unsorted or a sorted T cell fraction (not recorded which). The receptor was isolated from a female donor with ankylosing spondylitis or in good health (not recorded which). CDR3 in DNA: TGCAGCGTCCAAAGCACCCTCTCTGGAAACACCATATATTTT. Its protein is CSVQSTLSGNTIYF. The whole variable domain, remainder taken from reference TRBV29-1 and TRBJ1-3, is SAVISQKPSRDICQRGTSLTIQCQVDSQVTMMFWYRQQPGQSLTLIATANQGSEATYESGFVIDKFPISRPNLTFSTLTVSNMSPEDSSIYLCSVQSTLSGNTIYFGEGSWLTVV.